These 10 T cell receptor beta chains came from one sample sequenced in a study of blood T cell repertoires in COVID-19. Here immunoSEQ multiplex PCR was the method, and the copy in TCRdb shows in-frame clones only, minus some. The profile shows fewer than 250,000 clones, around 90% of them singletons. The sequenced sample consisted of peripheral blood. The receptors stem from a man aged 30-40 years with acute or convalescent COVID-19.

The V and J genes are TRBV14 and TRBJ1-6; D not resolved. The V gene's germline CDR1 is SGHDN and CDR2 FVKESK. CDR3 length equals 13 residues. The ends were cut back, 1 base at V and 14 bases at J, with 12 bases in the middle. This CDR3 is CASSQGLQFTLHF. The CDR3 DNA reads as TGTGCCAGCAGCCAAGGACTACAATTTACCCTCCACTTT. The full variable domain, its missing parts supplied by reference TRBV14 and TRBJ1-6, is EAGVTQFPSHSVIEKGQTVTLRCDPISGHDNLYWYRRVMGKEIKFLLHFVKESKQDESGMPNNRFLAERTGGTYSTLKVQPAELEDSGVYFCASSQGLQFTLHFGNGTRLTVT.

The genes are TRBV28 and TRBJ1-1; no reliable D call. Germline assignment: CDR1 MDHEN and CDR2 SYDVKM. The ends were cut back, 5 bases at V and 4 bases at J, with 11 bases in the middle. The CDR3 has 13 residues. CDR3 in amino acids: CASSPPQSTEAFF. In DNA, the CDR3 is TGTGCCAGCAGTCCCCCACAGTCCACTGAAGCTTTCTTT. Using reference TRBV28 and TRBJ1-1 for the parts outside the CDR3, the full variable domain is DVKVTQSSRYLVKRTGEKVFLECVQDMDHENMFWYRQDPGLGLRLIYFSYDVKMKEKGDIPEGYSVSREKKERFSLILESASTNQTSMYLCASSPPQSTEAFFGQGTRLTVV.

This clone was found a few times. The gene calls are TRBV5-4 and TRBJ2-1, with a weak D call TRBD2 (5 bases). The germline CDR1 and CDR2 sequences are SGHNT and YYREEE (reference sequence). Trimming cost V 0 bases and J 2 bases, with 9 bases left between them. This CDR3 is built from 15 residues. CDR3 loop: CASSLGASTYNEQFF. The CDR3 nucleotides are TGTGCCAGCAGCTTGGGAGCTAGCACCTACAATGAGCAGTTCTTC. The full variable domain, completed using reference TRBV5-4 and TRBJ2-1, is ETGVTQSPTHLIKTRGQQVTLRCSSQSGHNTVSWYQQALGQGPQFIFQYYREEENGRGNFPPRFSGLQFPNYSSELNVNALELDDSALYLCASSLGASTYNEQFFGPGTRLTVL.

The chain employs TRBV12-3 or TRBV12-4 and TRBJ2-7; a weak D match, TRBD2 (5 bases). The CDR3 length is 12 residues. Trimming removed 4 bases from V and 6 bases from J, with 10 bases in between. CDR3 region: CASSYFSAEQYF. The CDR3 nucleotides read TGTGCCAGCAGTTATTTTAGCGCCGAGCAGTACTTC.

This chain links TRBV18 with TRBJ2-3, with 12 bases that match TRBD2. This CDR3 is built from 16 residues. Trimming took 5 bases from V and 4 from J; bases not matched to a gene: 7. Germline CDR1 KGHSH, CDR2 LQKENI. CDR3 region: CASSAALAGGADTQYF. Here the CDR3 DNA reads TGTGCCAGCTCAGCCGCTCTAGCGGGGGGGGCAGATACGCAGTATTTT. Complete variable domain (other parts from reference TRBV18 and TRBJ2-3): NAGVMQNPRHLVRRRGQEARLRCSPMKGHSHVYWYRQLPEEGLKFMVYLQKENIIDESGMPKERFSAEFPKEGPSILRIQQVVRGDSAAYFCASSAALAGGADTQYFGPGTRLTVL.

The chain uses TRBV6-5 and TRBJ1-1; the match to TRBD1 covers 7 bases. The germline CDR1 and CDR2 sequences are MNHEY and SVGAGI. The junction had 7 bases not matched to a gene; V was cut back by 4 bases and J by 2 bases. CDR3 length: 15 residues. Here the CDR3 reads CASSFYRGGNTEAFF. The CDR3 coding sequence is TGTGCCAGCAGTTTCTACAGGGGAGGAAACACTGAAGCTTTCTTT.

The CDR3 loop reads CAWSPPGQGRYGYTF. For the CDR3, the DNA is TGTGCCTGGAGCCCACCGGGACAGGGCCGCTATGGCTACACCTTC. V usage is TRBV30 and J usage is TRBJ1-2; the match to TRBD1 covers 9 bases. The CDR3 is 15 residues long. The V gene's germline CDR1 is GTSNPN and CDR2 SVGIG (reference sequence). V dropped 3 bases and J dropped 4; count of bases not matched to a gene: 9.

This clone has just one count. The V gene is TRBV28, the J gene TRBJ2-4; TRBD1 might be the D (5 bases). CDR1 and CDR2 from the germline V gene are MDHEN and SYDVKM. V lost 5 bases and J 0 bases, leaving 8 bases between the germline ends. The CDR3 extends over 14 amino acids. As DNA, the CDR3 is TGTGCCAGCAGTCGTCAGGGAGCCAAAAACATTCAGTACTTC. Protein sequence: CASSRQGAKNIQYF.

The J gene is TRBJ1-1, the V gene TRBV7-3; D remains ambiguous. The CDR3 extends over 13 amino acids. Trimming stripped 4 bases from V and 4 bases from J, with 10 bases between. Germline V gives CDR1 SGHTA, CDR2 FQGTGA. The CDR3 reads CASSSTRFTEAFF. The CDR3 DNA is TGTGCCAGCAGCTCCACTCGATTCACTGAAGCTTTCTTT.

This chain uses TRBV7-8 with TRBJ2-7; TRBD2 agrees at 15 bases. Germline CDR1 is SGHVS and CDR2 is FQNEAQ. This CDR3 has 16 amino acids. V lost 3 bases, J lost 7 bases, and 7 bases stayed unmatched. CDR3 region: CASSLSGTSGRREQYF. CDR3 nucleotides: TGTGCCAGCAGCTTGTCCGGGACTAGCGGGAGGCGGGAGCAGTACTTC.